The clone carrying this T cell receptor beta chain has a handful of counts. Its antigen is not known. The data stem from a study of cytomegalovirus exposure and HLA in healthy donors. Findings of the study overall: A later analysis found that most CMV-associated TCR beta chains appeared HLA-restricted. A few of the chains that were CMV-associated were confirmed in vitro to be specific for CMV antigens.

The CDR3 contains 15 residues. Germline CDR1 and CDR2: SGHDT and YYEEEE. After removal of 4 bases from V and 2 bases from J, the junction contained 8 bases not matched to a gene. Amplification used 60 Vbeta primers and 13 Jbeta primers. Measured with immunoSEQ multiplex PCR; TCRdb has only the in-frame clones, and not every one. Among roughly 130,000 clones, 81% were seen once, and the ten largest hold 5.5% to 7.5%. This chain connects TRBV5-6 to TRBJ2-7, with TRBD2 matching 8 bases. The clonotype was recovered from a woman in her thirties or forties in good health and CMV-seropositive. Sequencing was performed on PBMCs. In DNA form, the CDR3 reads TGTGCCAGCAGCCCACCGACGGGAGGGGCCTACGAGCAGTACTTC. Its protein is CASSPPTGGAYEQYF.